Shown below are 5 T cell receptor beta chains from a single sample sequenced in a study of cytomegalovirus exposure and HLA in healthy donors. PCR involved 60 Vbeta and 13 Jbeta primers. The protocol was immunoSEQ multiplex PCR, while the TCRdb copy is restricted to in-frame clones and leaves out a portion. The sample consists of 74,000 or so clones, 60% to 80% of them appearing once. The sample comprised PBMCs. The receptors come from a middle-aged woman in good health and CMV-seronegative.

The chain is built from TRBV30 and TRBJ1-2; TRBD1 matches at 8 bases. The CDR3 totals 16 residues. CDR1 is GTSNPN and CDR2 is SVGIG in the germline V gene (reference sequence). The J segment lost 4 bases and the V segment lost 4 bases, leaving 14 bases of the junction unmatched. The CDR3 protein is CAWTDGIGQGAYGYTF. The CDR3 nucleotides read TGTGCCTGGACCGACGGAATCGGACAGGGAGCCTATGGCTACACCTTC.

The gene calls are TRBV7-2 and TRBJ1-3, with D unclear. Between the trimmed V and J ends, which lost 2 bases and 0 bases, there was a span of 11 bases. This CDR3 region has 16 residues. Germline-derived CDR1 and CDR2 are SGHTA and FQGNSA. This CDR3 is CASSLSGRNSGNTIYF. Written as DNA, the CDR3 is TGTGCCAGCAGCTTATCGGGAAGGAACTCTGGAAACACCATATATTTT.

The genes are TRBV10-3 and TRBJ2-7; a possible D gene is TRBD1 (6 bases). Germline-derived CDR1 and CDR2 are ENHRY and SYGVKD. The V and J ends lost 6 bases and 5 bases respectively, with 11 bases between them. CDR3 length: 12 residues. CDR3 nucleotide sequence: TGTGCCATCAGACAGGGCATCAACGAGCAGTACTTC. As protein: CAIRQGINEQYF.

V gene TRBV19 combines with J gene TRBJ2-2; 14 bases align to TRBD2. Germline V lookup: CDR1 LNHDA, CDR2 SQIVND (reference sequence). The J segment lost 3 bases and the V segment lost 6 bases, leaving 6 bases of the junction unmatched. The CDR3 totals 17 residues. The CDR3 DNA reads TGTGCCAGTAGCACGGGACTAGCGGGAGATTACACCGGGGAGCTGTTTTTT. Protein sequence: CASSTGLAGDYTGELFF.

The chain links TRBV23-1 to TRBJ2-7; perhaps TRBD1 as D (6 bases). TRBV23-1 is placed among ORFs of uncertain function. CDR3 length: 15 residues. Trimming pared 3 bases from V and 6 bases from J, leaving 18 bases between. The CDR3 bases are TGCGCCAGCAGTCAGATGGGACATCAAACTGTCGAGCAGTACTTC. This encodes CASSQMGHQTVEQYF.